Listed below are T cell receptor beta chains from one sample, sequenced in a study of OX40 agonist ivuxolimab in advanced cancers. The assay was immunoSEQ multiplex PCR, and TCRdb's table has in-frame clones only and misses some. The profile shows roughly 40,000 clones, 75% to 90% of them singletons. The sequences come from CD4+ or CD8+ T cells sorted from blood, collected in a trial of the OX40 agonist ivuxolimab. The receptors stem from an adult with an advanced solid tumor such as melanoma, head and neck, liver or kidney cancer. Each CDR3 is given with its conserved first and last residue. A D gene is named only where the DNA matches it firmly. Part of the rows lack a size; the others show once, few, many or a class for expanded clones.

TRBV29-1,TRBJ2-1,-,-,TGCAGCCCCAACCTAGCGAACTCCTACAATGAGCAGTTCTTC,CSPNLANSYNEQFF
TRBV5-4,TRBJ2-1,-,-,TGTGCCAGCAGCTTTGGCCAGGGGAGGTACAATGAGCAGTTCTTC,CASSFGQGRYNEQFF
TRBV5-1,TRBJ2-5,TRBD2,-,TGCGCCAGCGGGACCGGGACTACTCTAGAGACCCAGTACTTC,CASGTGTTLETQYF
TRBV11-2,TRBJ2-1,-,-,TGTGCCAGCAGCCGAGACGTAGGGGATGAGCAGTTCTTC,CASSRDVGDEQFF
TRBV2,TRBJ1-4,-,few,TGTGCCAACAGACAGGATTCTTTTGCAACTAATGAAAAACTGTTTTTT,CANRQDSFATNEKLFF
TRBV5-1,TRBJ2-1,-,-,TGCGCCAGCGGGGCGAGAAACTACAATGAGCAGTTCTTC,CASGARNYNEQFF
TRBV7-8,TRBJ1-6,TRBD1,-,TGTGCCAGCAGCTCCCGGGACAGAGCTTATAATTCACCCCTCCACTTT,CASSSRDRAYNSPLHF
TRBV2,TRBJ1-6,-,-,TGTGCCAGCCTAAGGGCAGGTCGGGGCTATAATTCACCCCTCCACTTT,CASLRAGRGYNSPLHF
TRBV10-3,TRBJ2-7,TRBD2,-,TGTGCCATCACCACCGGACTAGCGGGAGGATACGAGCAGTACTTC,CAITTGLAGGYEQYF
TRBV4-3,TRBJ2-1,-,-,TGCGCCAGCAGCCACGAGGGGCAGTCCGGCGATGAGCAGTTCTTC,CASSHEGQSGDEQFF
TRBV9,TRBJ1-2,-,-,TGTGCCAGCGCGAAGGGGGGCCTCTATGGCTACACCTTC,CASAKGGLYGYTF
TRBV7-2,TRBJ1-1,-,-,TGTGCCAGCAGCTTAGTCCGGAAAGTCACTGAAGCTTTCTTT,CASSLVRKVTEAFF
TRBV6-6,TRBJ1-1,-,-,TGTGCCAGCAGGAGGCAGGGCGACACTGAAGCTTTCTTT,CASRRQGDTEAFF
TRBV7-2,TRBJ1-2,TRBD1,once,TGTGCCAGCGGGACAGGGAGGGCCTATGGCTACACCTTC,CASGTGRAYGYTF
TRBV11-1,TRBJ2-2,TRBD1,-,TGTGCCAGCAGCCCAAGGACAGGACAAACCGGGGAGCTGTTTTTT,CASSPRTGQTGELFF
TRBV7-2,TRBJ1-1,-,once,TGTGCCAGCAGCCCTTCACGACAAGCTTTCTTT,CASSPSRQAFF
TRBV9,TRBJ2-1,-,-,TGTGCCAGCAGCGTAGCGGACCGTTACAATGAGCAGTTCTTC,CASSVADRYNEQFF
TRBV6-6,TRBJ2-3,TRBD2,-,TGTGCCAGCAGTTACGGGCAGACTAGCAGGGCAGATACGCAGTATTTT,CASSYGQTSRADTQYF
TRBV20-1,TRBJ1-1,-,few,TGCAGTGCCAGCAGGGTGGCTGAAGCTTTCTTT,CSASRVAEAFF
TRBV6-5,TRBJ2-5,TRBD1,-,TGTGCCAGCAGTCTCACAGGGGCGGGAGAGACCCAGTACTTC,CASSLTGAGETQYF
TRBV9,TRBJ2-1,-,-,TGTGCCAGCAGCACCCGGGAGTACAATGAGCAGTTCTTC,CASSTREYNEQFF
TRBV4-2,TRBJ2-5,TRBD2,-,TGTGCCAGCAGTAGTACTAGCGGGCCTCAAGAGACCCAGTACTTC,CASSSTSGPQETQYF
TRBV5-6,TRBJ1-2,TRBD1,-,TGTGCCAGCAGCGCGGACAGGATCCACTATGGCTACACCTTC,CASSADRIHYGYTF
TRBV19,TRBJ2-4,-,-,TGTGCCAGTTCCGCAGACGCCAAAAACATTCAGTACTTC,CASSADAKNIQYF
TRBV7-8,TRBJ2-5,-,-,TGTGCCAGCAGCTTATCTACGTGGGGTGAGACCCAGTACTTC,CASSLSTWGETQYF
TRBV9,TRBJ2-1,TRBD2,-,TGTGCCAGCAGCGTAACTAGCGGGAGTGATCTCGACAATGAGCAGTTCTTC,CASSVTSGSDLDNEQFF
TRBV5-1,TRBJ1-1,TRBD1,-,TGCGCCAGCAGCGCCACAGGGGGGATACTTGAAGCTTTCTTT,CASSATGGILEAFF
TRBV30,TRBJ2-7,-,once,TGTGCCTGGAGGTTCGCTTACAGCTTCTACTCCTACGAGCAGTACTTC,CAWRFAYSFYSYEQYF
TRBV7-2,TRBJ1-2,-,-,TGTGCCAGCAGCTTAGCCGGCCGAGACTATGGCTACACCTTC,CASSLAGRDYGYTF
TRBV7-6,TRBJ2-7,-,few,TGTGCCAGCAGCCCCCGGACTCTAGGCGAGCAGTACTTC,CASSPRTLGEQYF
TRBV11-2,TRBJ2-7,-,-,TGTGCCAGCAGCTCGTGGACGGGTAGCTCCTACGAGCAGTACTTC,CASSSWTGSSYEQYF
TRBV29-1,TRBJ1-2,-,-,TGCAGCGTACACGGCGGTAGGGGCTACACCTTC,CSVHGGRGYTF
TRBV20-1,TRBJ1-2,-,-,TGCAGTGCCCGTACCTATGGCTACACCTTC,CSARTYGYTF
TRBV2,TRBJ2-5,-,-,TGTGCCAGCAGTCGGGACGGTCAAGAGACCCAGTACTTC,CASSRDGQETQYF
TRBV19,TRBJ2-3,TRBD2,-,TGTGCCAGTAGCGCGGGACTAGCGGGAGCAGATACGCAGTATTTT,CASSAGLAGADTQYF
TRBV29-1,TRBJ2-7,-,-,TGCAGCGTTGAAGCTAGTGGCGAGCAGTACTTC,CSVEASGEQYF
TRBV5-1,TRBJ1-1,-,-,TGCGCCAGCAGCCTGGACACTGAAGCTTTCTTT,CASSLDTEAFF
TRBV18,TRBJ1-1,-,-,TGTGCCAGCTCACCACTGGGACCGAACACTGAAGCTTTCTTT,CASSPLGPNTEAFF
TRBV4-1,TRBJ1-2,-,-,TGCGCCAGCAGCCAAGTGGAAGGGCGCTATGGCTACACCTTC,CASSQVEGRYGYTF
TRBV19,TRBJ2-2,-,-,TGTGCCAGTAGTACGCTGGGGGGGGCGACCACCGGGGAGCTGTTTTTT,CASSTLGGATTGELFF
TRBV28,TRBJ2-4,TRBD2,few,TGTGCCAGCAGGGGACCGGGGGGGGCGCCGGAAAACATTCAGTACTTC,CASRGPGGAPENIQYF
TRBV7-2,TRBJ2-1,-,-,TGTGCCAGCAGCGATCCAGGGTACTACTCCTACAATGAGCAGTTCTTC,CASSDPGYYSYNEQFF
TRBV19,TRBJ1-1,TRBD1,-,TGTGCCAGTAGTATAGATGCCAACCGGGACAGGGTAACTTTCTTT,CASSIDANRDRVTFF
TRBV9,TRBJ2-1,TRBD2,-,TGTGCCAGCAGCCCCCGGCTAGCGGCGTATTTCGGGCAGTTCTTC,CASSPRLAAYFGQFF
TRBV10-1,TRBJ1-2,-,-,TGCGCCAGCAGTTCCGGGACACACTATGGCTACACCTTC,CASSSGTHYGYTF
TRBV2,TRBJ2-2,-,-,TGTGCCAGCAGGGCGGTCGAGAGGGCCGGGGAGCTGTTTTTT,CASRAVERAGELFF
TRBV6-6,TRBJ2-5,TRBD2,-,TGTGCCAGCAGTGACCCTAGCGGGCGCGAGACCCAGTACTTC,CASSDPSGRETQYF
TRBV10-3,TRBJ2-7,-,-,TGTGCCATCAGTGGGTCCTACGAGCAGTACTTC,CAISGSYEQYF
TRBV5-4,TRBJ1-1,-,few,TGTGCCAGCAGCTTTTTGTCAGGAACGAACACTGAAGCTTTCTTT,CASSFLSGTNTEAFF
TRBV7-2,TRBJ1-3,-,-,TGTGCCAGCAGTTTAGTCCAGAGCTCTGGAAACACCATATATTTT,CASSLVQSSGNTIYF